This entry features one TCR beta chain sequence. A much larger clonotype is one base distant, so this may be a read error. Unique molecular identifiers tagged every individual TCR cDNA molecule. Each CDR3 protein is one row after TCRdb ran MiXCR on the 5' RACE reads. The repertoire holds approximately 93,000 distinct CDR3 sequences, with 15% to 20% as singletons. This sample stems from a study of spatial heterogeneity in lung cancer. Time point: blood at routine non-recurrence follow-up after resection. The authors sequenced whole RNA from tumor, nontumor lung or frozen PBMC without sorting. The source material was PBMCs, sampled at follow-up. The clonotype originates from a male donor with early-stage non-small cell lung cancer.

Here the CDR3 DNA reads TGTGCCAGCAGCCAAGGGGACAGGGAATGGGAGACCCAGTACTTC. This codes for CASSQGDREWETQYF. This chain joins TRBV3-1 and TRBJ2-5, with 9 bases identical to TRBD1. The ends lost 1 base at V and 5 bases at J; junction bases unmatched: 5. This CDR3 is 15 amino acids long. CDR1 is LGHDT and CDR2 is YNNKEL in the germline V gene (reference sequence).